Listed below are T cell receptor beta chains from one sample, sequenced in a study of blood T cell repertoires in COVID-19. The data were produced by immunoSEQ multiplex PCR, yet TCRdb's version contains in-frame clones alone and is incomplete. The repertoire holds around 15,000 clones, with roughly 90% as singletons. The sequenced material came from peripheral blood. Every receptor here comes from a human donor in a cohort sampled during active COVID-19. CDR3s include the opening cysteine and the closing phenylalanine or tryptophan. Fields, in order: CDR3 length, V gene, D gene, CDR3 protein. D genes are given only for firm matches.

>15|TRBV6-2/TRBV6-3|.
CASSPTLANTGELFF
>15|TRBV3-1/TRBV3-2|.
CASSPRDSGANVLTF
>14|TRBV5-8|.
CASSLFGRNTEAFF
>15|TRBV5-4|TRBD2
CASSPGGGPKNIQYF
>14|TRBV30|.
CAWTADVGPTEAFF
>11|TRBV30|.
CAWSIVTEAFF
>15|TRBV5-1|.
CASSLGASPYNEQFF
>14|TRBV2|TRBD1
CASNLQGASRGYTF
>13|TRBV7-9|.
CASSLLSREGAFF
>13|TRBV12-3/TRBV12-4|.
CASNLDSFRGYTF
>12|TRBV12-3/TRBV12-4|TRBD1
CASSATQGVQHF
>16|TRBV19|TRBD1
CASRPITGGTNYGYTF
>14|TRBV9|.
CASSVVGGMNEQYF
>13|TRBV5-4|.
CAGGTANTDTQYF
>12|TRBV6-5|.
CASSPGSGELFF
>13|TRBV11-2|TRBD2
CASKGGGEREQYF
>15|TRBV24-1|TRBD1
CATSDPGQSTGELFF
>16|TRBV9|TRBD1
CASSVEQQGTTGELFF
>17|TRBV2|.
CASSLRSHRSNTGELFF
>15|TRBV3-1/TRBV3-2|.
CASSLKGPRGNEQFF
>12|TRBV6-5|TRBD1
CASSSRQGSIRF
>17|TRBV7-6|TRBD1
CASSLTGQGVSGNTIYF
>14|TRBV4-1|.
CASSQEGRSTEAFF
>14|TRBV19|.
CASSTWGSSYGYTF
>14|TRBV2|TRBD2
CASRGAGGRETQYF
>15|TRBV19|.
CASSQTTPTYNEQFF
>15|TRBV5-1|.
CASSSMQTANYGYTF
>13|TRBV2|TRBD1
CASQPGGDSPLHF
>15|TRBV5-4|.
CASSKEGQLNTEAFF
>14|TRBV5-1|.
CASSEGTRDQPQHF
>13|TRBV7-2|.
CASTLAPFVGYTF
>17|TRBV18|TRBD1
CASSPAAGTGSNQPQHF
>14|TRBV5-1|TRBD1
CASSQGTGNYGYTF
>14|TRBV7-9|.
CASSSRGEGNTIYF
>13|TRBV5-1|.
CASSFGQNQPQHF
>16|TRBV7-2|TRBD2
CASSPGTSGGAGELFF
>17|TRBV19|.
CASSIAGQRLAKNIQYF
>15|TRBV19|TRBD1
CASSAGTGVNQPQHF
>15|TRBV6-1|TRBD2
CASSELAGGPDTQYF
>10|TRBV2|.
CASRRQPLSF